The 8 T cell receptor beta chains below were found in one sample sequenced in a study of regulatory T cells in long-lasting Graves disease. iRepertoire HTBI primers and Arm-PCR of CDR3 regions built TCR beta libraries. TCRdb re-called the multiplex PCR reads through MiXCR, storing one row per CDR3 protein. Seen here are some 400,000 distinct CDR3 sequences, approximately 15% observed once, and the top ten hold over 15%. The time point denotes: newly diagnosed GD, antithyroid drugs for less than 3 months. RNA from PBMCs was the source of the TCR library. Another study also made use of these data, one on T cells in Graves' hyperthyroidism and ophthalmopathy.

The source was peripheral blood mononuclear cells (PBMCs), collected at new diagnosis, from a patient treated with antithyroid drugs. Every receptor here comes from a woman in her 30s with Graves disease.

This clonotype was counted a single time. The chain is built from TRBV6-1 and TRBJ2-1; D possibly corresponds to TRBD2 (5 bases). This CDR3 spans 13 amino acids. Deletions cut 7 bases from V and 8 bases from J, with 15 bases between. Looked up from germline, CDR1 is MNHNS and CDR2 is SASEGT. CDR3 coding DNA: TGTGCCAGCATGGAACCCCTAGCCTATGAGCAGTTCTTC. It translates to CASMEPLAYEQFF.

This clonotype was detected ten times or more. The chain couples TRBV20-1 to TRBJ2-5; weak D call: TRBD1 (6 bases). V lost 2 bases and J 10 bases, leaving 20 bases between the germline ends. The CDR3 is 14 amino acids. CDR1 and CDR2 (germline): DFQATT, SNEGSKA (reference sequence). CDR3 nucleotide sequence: TGCAGTGCTAGACCGGGACAAACAAGAGAAGGCCAGTACTTC. This codes for CSARPGQTREGQYF.

This clonotype was counted ten times or more. V and J are TRBV3-1 and TRBJ2-1; 13 bases fit TRBD2. Germline CDR1 LGHDT, CDR2 YNNKEL (reference sequence). V was pared by 8 bases and J by 0 bases, with 10 bases of the junction left unmatched. The CDR3 is made up of 18 amino acids. The CDR3 spells CASRGRTSGGFSYNEQFF. The CDR3 coding sequence is TGTGCCAGCCGTGGCCGGACTAGCGGGGGATTCTCCTACAATGAGCAGTTCTTC.

The V call is TRBV5-1, the J call TRBJ2-7; D possibly corresponds to TRBD2 (5 bases). V lost 4 bases to trimming and J lost 5 bases, with 13 bases between them. Germline CDR1 is SGHRS and CDR2 is YFSETQ. The CDR3 has 13 residues. CDR3 sequence reads: CASSPGLGDEQYF. In DNA form, the CDR3 reads TGCGCCAGCAGCCCAGGACTCGGAGACGAGCAGTACTTC.

This clonotype was counted ten times or more. This chain links TRBV28 with TRBJ2-4, with TRBD2 as a possible D gene (5 bases). V was cut by 9 bases and J by 6 bases, with 30 bases left in between. Germline V gene data show CDR1 as MDHEN and CDR2 as SYDVKM. The CDR3 sequence is 18 residues long. As DNA, the CDR3 is TGTGCCAGTTTCGGGAAAGGACCGAGCGGCTCCGGGTTAAACATTCAGTACTTC. This gives the protein CASFGKGPSGSGLNIQYF. The full variable domain, completed using reference TRBV28 and TRBJ2-4, is DVKVTQSSRYLVKRTGEKVFLECVQDMDHENMFWYRQDPGLGLRLIYFSYDVKMKEKGDIPEGYSVSREKKERFSLILESASTNQTSMYLCASFGKGPSGSGLNIQYFGAGTRLSVL.

This clonotype was counted at least ten times. The gene calls are TRBV11-2 and TRBJ1-1; the D gene is possibly TRBD1 (5 bases). V lost 1 base to trimming and J lost 7 bases, with 13 bases between them. CDR1 and CDR2 from the germline V gene are SGHAT and FQNNGV. There are 14 residues in the CDR3. The CDR3 loop reads CASSLVKGKGEAFF. The CDR3 region has the DNA TGTGCCAGCAGCTTAGTCAAGGGGAAGGGTGAAGCTTTCTTT.

This clonotype was observed at least ten times. The chain links TRBV2 to TRBJ2-2; 8 bases map to TRBD1. Unmatched junction bases numbered 6, after V lost 6 bases and J lost 6 bases. The CDR3 loop spans 14 amino acids. The germline V gene has CDR1 SNHLY and CDR2 FYNNEI. Here the CDR3 reads CASRMDREAGELFF. In DNA, the CDR3 is TGTGCCAGCAGGATGGACAGGGAGGCCGGGGAGCTGTTTTTT.

The table lists this clonotype with a few counts. The rearrangement uses TRBV5-4 and TRBJ1-6, with unresolved D. With 0 bases removed from V and 5 bases from J, the gap between germline ends came to 6 bases. Germline-derived CDR1 and CDR2 are SGHNT and YYREEE (reference sequence). The CDR3 length is 14 residues. Written as DNA, the CDR3 is TGTGCCAGCAGCTTGGGGCTGGATAATTCACCCCTCCACTTT. Protein product: CASSLGLDNSPLHF.